This TCR beta chain stems from a study of blood T cell repertoires in COVID-19. Across the whole study: Sites across the United States, Italy and Spain contributed samples from acute and convalescent COVID-19. The analysed material was cDNA or gDNA that came from T cells, B-cell-depleted T cells, or PBMCs.

Per the authors' pipeline: Counts of nucleated cells, estimated from reference gene primer amplification, were obtained. Data came from immunoSEQ multiplex PCR; TCRdb stores just in-frame clones and leaves some out. Clone size and V and J calls were adopted from that table, with D and trimming inferred from the DNA. This sample has roughly 140,000 clones, with more than 75% found just once. The specimen sequenced was peripheral blood. The TCR comes from a man aged 55 to 69 with active or convalescent COVID-19.

CDR3: CASSSIAGLTDTQYF. CDR3 sequence (DNA): TGTGCCAGCAGTTCCATAGCGGGCCTCACAGATACGCAGTATTTT. The chain has TRBV6-2 or TRBV6-3 and TRBJ2-3, with 7 bases fitting TRBD2. V dropped 4 bases and J dropped 2; count of bases not matched to a gene: 6. Germline-derived CDR1 and CDR2 are MNHEY and SVGEGT. CDR3 length equals 15 residues.